These T cell receptor beta chains were read from a single sample in a study of T cells after yellow fever vaccination. TCRdb used MiXCR to reprocess the 5' RACE reads, holding one entry per CDR3 protein. The sample includes approximately 550,000 distinct CDR3 sequences, under 25% seen only once; the top ten take around 15%. The input for sequencing was PBMCs, taken 15 days after the yellow fever booster vaccination. The source of these receptors is a man aged 30 to 45 who received the YFV17D yellow fever vaccine. Both conserved end residues are part of each CDR3. Fields, in order: clone size, V gene, D gene, J gene, CDR3 DNA, CDR3 protein. D genes are given only for firm matches. Clone size is stated in some rows and not others, as once, few, many or a class when expanded.

clone_size: few
v_call: TRBV18
d_call: -
j_call: TRBJ2-5
cdr3_nt: TGTGCCAGCTCACCCTTAGGGGAGTCAGCGACCCAGTACTTC
cdr3_aa: CASSPLGESATQYF

clone_size: -
v_call: TRBV3-1
d_call: TRBD1
j_call: TRBJ1-1
cdr3_nt: TGTGCCAGCAGCCGAACCCGGGACAGGGCTACAATGAACACTGAAGCTTTCTTT
cdr3_aa: CASSRTRDRATMNTEAFF

clone_size: few
v_call: TRBV5-1
d_call: -
j_call: TRBJ2-3
cdr3_nt: TGCGCCAGCAGCTTCGGACAGATCGCAGATACGCAGTATTTT
cdr3_aa: CASSFGQIADTQYF

clone_size: -
v_call: TRBV3-1
d_call: TRBD2
j_call: TRBJ2-1
cdr3_nt: TGTGCCAGCAGTCCGACTAGCGGGAGTTACGGTGAGCAGTTCTTC
cdr3_aa: CASSPTSGSYGEQFF

clone_size: few
v_call: TRBV29-1
d_call: -
j_call: TRBJ1-2
cdr3_nt: TGCAGCGTTGAAGAGACAGACAAATGGGGCTACACCTTC
cdr3_aa: CSVEETDKWGYTF

clone_size: few
v_call: TRBV5-1
d_call: -
j_call: TRBJ1-3
cdr3_nt: TGCGCCAGCAGCTTGGATGGGGACGGCTCTGGAAACACCATATATTTT
cdr3_aa: CASSLDGDGSGNTIYF

clone_size: few
v_call: TRBV10-1
d_call: TRBD2
j_call: TRBJ2-1
cdr3_nt: TGCGCCAGCAGTGCCGGTAGCGGGGGCACCTACAATGAGCAGTTCTTC
cdr3_aa: CASSAGSGGTYNEQFF

clone_size: -
v_call: TRBV3-1
d_call: -
j_call: TRBJ1-1
cdr3_nt: TGTGCCAGCAGCGTCTTTGCACAGGTCCACACTGAAGCTTTCTTT
cdr3_aa: CASSVFAQVHTEAFF

clone_size: few
v_call: TRBV6-2/TRBV6-3
d_call: TRBD2
j_call: TRBJ2-7
cdr3_nt: TGTGCCAGCAGATTACTAGCGGGAGACTCCGCGCAGTACTTC
cdr3_aa: CASRLLAGDSAQYF

clone_size: -
v_call: TRBV5-1
d_call: -
j_call: TRBJ2-1
cdr3_nt: TGCGCCAGCAGGGAAGGGCTTTATGAGCAGTTCTTC
cdr3_aa: CASREGLYEQFF

clone_size: -
v_call: TRBV7-9
d_call: -
j_call: TRBJ2-3
cdr3_nt: TGTGCCAGCAGATTACAACAGGGACGTTGGGATACGCAGTATTTT
cdr3_aa: CASRLQQGRWDTQYF

clone_size: few
v_call: TRBV29-1
d_call: -
j_call: TRBJ2-7
cdr3_nt: TGCAGCGTTGAAAAGGGGAACTACGAGCAGTACTTC
cdr3_aa: CSVEKGNYEQYF

clone_size: -
v_call: TRBV19
d_call: TRBD2
j_call: TRBJ2-1
cdr3_nt: TGTGCCAGTAGTATCGGGAGCGGGAGTGTGGGTGAGCAGTTCTTC
cdr3_aa: CASSIGSGSVGEQFF

clone_size: -
v_call: TRBV19
d_call: TRBD1
j_call: TRBJ2-7
cdr3_nt: TGTGCCAGTAGTGGCCCCGCCAGACAGGGGGGCTACGAGCAGTACTTC
cdr3_aa: CASSGPARQGGYEQYF

clone_size: -
v_call: TRBV14
d_call: -
j_call: TRBJ2-1
cdr3_nt: TGTGCCAGCAGCCAAGCGGCAGGCCTTTACAATGAGCAGTTCTTC
cdr3_aa: CASSQAAGLYNEQFF

clone_size: -
v_call: TRBV5-1
d_call: -
j_call: TRBJ1-6
cdr3_nt: TGCGCCAGCAGCTTGGGGGTAGCCGAGTCTTCACCCCTCCACTTT
cdr3_aa: CASSLGVAESSPLHF

clone_size: -
v_call: TRBV9
d_call: -
j_call: TRBJ2-2
cdr3_nt: TGTGCCAGCAGCGGCGGACAGTTAGGGACCGGGGAGCTGTTTTTT
cdr3_aa: CASSGGQLGTGELFF

clone_size: once
v_call: TRBV6-1
d_call: TRBD1
j_call: TRBJ2-7
cdr3_nt: TGTGCCAGCAGCCAACGCGGTGGACAGGAGGCGTACGAGCAGTACTTC
cdr3_aa: CASSQRGGQEAYEQYF

clone_size: -
v_call: TRBV5-1
d_call: -
j_call: TRBJ1-2
cdr3_nt: TGCGCCAGCAGCAACCGACAGGCCAGTGGCTACACCTTC
cdr3_aa: CASSNRQASGYTF

clone_size: many
v_call: TRBV24-1
d_call: TRBD2
j_call: TRBJ2-1
cdr3_nt: TGTGCCACCAGTGATGGGTCCTTAGCGGGAGCGCGTTATGAGCAGTTCTTC
cdr3_aa: CATSDGSLAGARYEQFF

clone_size: few
v_call: TRBV25-1
d_call: -
j_call: TRBJ2-3
cdr3_nt: TGTGCCAGCAGTCGCCTGAGGACAGATACGCAGTATTTT
cdr3_aa: CASSRLRTDTQYF

clone_size: -
v_call: TRBV18
d_call: -
j_call: TRBJ1-2
cdr3_nt: TGTGCCAGCTCACCGGAACAGACTTTTAACTATGGCTACACCTTC
cdr3_aa: CASSPEQTFNYGYTF

clone_size: few
v_call: TRBV9
d_call: -
j_call: TRBJ2-1
cdr3_nt: TGTGCCAGCAGCGTACACAATGAGCAGTTCTTC
cdr3_aa: CASSVHNEQFF

clone_size: many
v_call: TRBV6-5
d_call: -
j_call: TRBJ2-7
cdr3_nt: TGTGCCAGCAGTTACGGGCGGTCCTCCTACGAGCAGTACTTC
cdr3_aa: CASSYGRSSYEQYF

clone_size: -
v_call: TRBV7-8
d_call: TRBD1
j_call: TRBJ1-5
cdr3_nt: TGTGCCAGCAGCCGAAACAGGGGCTGGAGCAATCAGCCCCAGCATTTT
cdr3_aa: CASSRNRGWSNQPQHF

clone_size: many
v_call: TRBV18
d_call: -
j_call: TRBJ2-3
cdr3_nt: TGTGCCAGCAGTCCGAGCACAGATACGCAGTATTTT
cdr3_aa: CASSPSTDTQYF

clone_size: -
v_call: TRBV6-2/TRBV6-3
d_call: TRBD2
j_call: TRBJ2-7
cdr3_nt: TGTGCCAGCAGCAACGGCGGGACTAGCGGGAGGTACGAGCAGTACTTC
cdr3_aa: CASSNGGTSGRYEQYF

clone_size: -
v_call: TRBV28
d_call: -
j_call: TRBJ1-6
cdr3_nt: TGTGCCAGCAGTATGGACGGGGTGAATTCACCCCTCCACTTT
cdr3_aa: CASSMDGVNSPLHF

clone_size: few
v_call: TRBV28
d_call: -
j_call: TRBJ2-1
cdr3_nt: TGTGCCAGCAGTTTAAGAAACAATGAGCAGTTCTTC
cdr3_aa: CASSLRNNEQFF

clone_size: few
v_call: TRBV5-6
d_call: -
j_call: TRBJ2-6
cdr3_nt: TGTGCCAGCCGATCCCGTGGGCTTGGGGCCAACGTCCTGACTTTC
cdr3_aa: CASRSRGLGANVLTF

clone_size: many
v_call: TRBV5-1
d_call: -
j_call: TRBJ2-7
cdr3_nt: TGCGCCAGCAGCTCAACAGGTTCGAACTACTACGAGCAGTACTTC
cdr3_aa: CASSSTGSNYYEQYF

clone_size: few
v_call: TRBV29-1
d_call: -
j_call: TRBJ2-3
cdr3_nt: TGCAGCGTTGGCGGGGCAGATACGCAGTATTTT
cdr3_aa: CSVGGADTQYF